Following are 5 T cell receptor beta chains from one sample sequenced in a study of T cell responses to AZD1222 COVID-19 vaccine. Produced via immunoSEQ multiplex PCR; TCRdb's table is partial and in-frame only. The data contain over 65,000 clones, about 90% of them seen just once; the ten biggest clones take up 6% to 8.5%. The sequencing used peripheral blood, collected on day 0 of MenACWY control vaccination. These receptors were collected from an adult in good health.

This clone was recorded once. V usage is TRBV14 and J usage is TRBJ2-1, with 10 bases identical to TRBD2. Germline-derived CDR1 and CDR2 are SGHDN and FVKESK. This CDR3 has 20 amino acids. J lost 5 bases, V lost 4 bases, and 20 bases had no gene match. CDR3 sequence (DNA): TGTGCCAGCAGCCCACCCCTAGCGGGAGCATTTTCTCCGTGGGACAATGAGCAGTTCTTC. It translates to CASSPPLAGAFSPWDNEQFF.

The chain joins TRBV9 to TRBJ1-5; the D is unclear. V dropped 2 bases and J dropped 5 bases, with 14 bases sitting between them. CDR1 and CDR2 from the germline V gene are SGDLS and YYNGEE. The CDR3 runs 15 residues. The CDR3 reads CASSVGEGRDQPQHF. The CDR3 DNA reads TGTGCCAGCAGCGTTGGGGAGGGTAGGGATCAGCCCCAGCATTTT.

This chain links TRBV10-2 with TRBJ1-6; 7 bases fit TRBD1. Germline loops: CDR1 WSHSY, CDR2 SAAADI. The CDR3 runs 15 residues. V lost 7 bases, J lost 7 bases, and 10 bases stayed unmatched. The DNA of the CDR3 is TGCGCCAGCACTCTATTCGGGACAGAAAATTCACCCCTCCACTTT. Protein: CASTLFGTENSPLHF.

The chain joins TRBV6-5 to TRBJ2-3; D call uncertain. The CDR3 covers 10 residues. Germline V gene lookup returns CDR1 MNHEY and CDR2 SVGAGI. Trimming removed 6 bases at V and 4 bases at J, with 2 bases between. The CDR3 here is CASRADTQYF. CDR3 sequence (DNA): TGTGCCAGCAGAGCAGATACGCAGTATTTT.

The chain couples TRBV6-5 to TRBJ1-5; D remains unclear. Germline lookup yields CDR1 MNHEY and CDR2 SVGAGI. The germline V and J ends were trimmed by 5 bases and 0 bases, with 5 bases remaining between them. This CDR3 is built from 13 residues. CDR3 bases: TGTGCCAGCAGTAGGTATAGCAATCAGCCCCAGCATTTT. This translates into CASSRYSNQPQHF.